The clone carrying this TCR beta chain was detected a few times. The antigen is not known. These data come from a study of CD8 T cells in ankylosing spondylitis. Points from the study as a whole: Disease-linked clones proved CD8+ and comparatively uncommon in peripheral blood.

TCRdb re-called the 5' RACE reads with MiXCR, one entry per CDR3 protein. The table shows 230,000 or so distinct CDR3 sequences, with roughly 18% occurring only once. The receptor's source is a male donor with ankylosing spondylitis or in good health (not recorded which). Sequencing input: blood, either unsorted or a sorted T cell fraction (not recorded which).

The DNA of the CDR3 is TGTGCCAGCAGTCCCTCGGCGAGGGTCTCCTACGAGCAGTACTTC. Amino acids: CASSPSARVSYEQYF. The chain has TRBV12-3 or TRBV12-4 and TRBJ2-7, with D possibly TRBD2 on 5 matching bases. The V end lost 5 bases, the J end lost 0 bases, and 14 bases lay between the germline ends. The CDR3 is 15 residues long.